The next 25 T cell receptor beta chains were all read from a single sample in a study of T-cell reconstitution after alpha-beta-depleted transplantation in children. Preparation of the TCRbeta library used unique molecular identifiers. TCRdb independently ran MiXCR on the PCR reads; one entry per CDR3 protein. The sample contains 540,000 or so distinct CDR3 sequences, roughly 24% of which appear only once. Here the sequenced sample was PBMCs, mostly from graft donor cells, taken 360 days after TCRalphabeta/CD19-depleted stem cell transplant. The source of these receptors is a boy less than two years old who had a stem cell transplant for acute myeloid leukemia, so the T cells may come from the graft donor.

This clonotype was seen more than once but under ten times. The chain joins TRBV20-1 to TRBJ2-7; D possibly corresponds to TRBD2 (5 bases). CDR3 length: 12 amino acids. The germline V gene has CDR1 DFQATT and CDR2 SNEGSKA (reference sequence). The germline V and J ends were trimmed by 7 bases and 2 bases, with 12 bases remaining between them. As DNA, the CDR3 is TGCAGTGTCGAGCCACTAGCCTACGAGCAGTACTTC. Translated: CSVEPLAYEQYF.

This clonotype came up many times. The V gene is TRBV12-3 or TRBV12-4, the J gene TRBJ1-1; D is uncertain. The CDR3 loop spans 12 amino acids. Trimming removed 8 bases from V and 1 base from J, with 8 bases in between. The CDR3 nucleotides are TGTGCCAGCGCCGACGGGAACACTGAAGCTTTCTTT. This encodes CASADGNTEAFF.

The chain joins TRBV18 to TRBJ2-3; 7 bases agree with TRBD1. The germline V gene has CDR1 KGHSH and CDR2 LQKENI. Trimming removed 2 bases from V and 2 bases from J; junction bases left unmatched: 10. This CDR3 contains 17 residues. The CDR3 is CASSPFQGVRSTDTQYF. CDR3 bases: TGTGCCAGCTCACCATTCCAGGGGGTGAGGTCCACAGATACGCAGTATTTT.

The genes are TRBV4-3 and TRBJ2-1; 8 bases agree with TRBD2. The CDR3 spans 15 residues. Germline CDR1 reads LGHNA; CDR2 reads YSLEER. Trimming at V came to 2 bases and at J to 5 bases, leaving 5 bases not matched to a gene. The chain's CDR3 is CASSQHERGHNEQFF. The CDR3 nucleotides are TGCGCCAGCAGCCAACATGAGCGGGGGCACAATGAGCAGTTCTTC.

The chain employs TRBV7-3 and TRBJ2-2; a possible D gene is TRBD1 (6 bases). This CDR3 has 16 amino acids. Trimming left V 1 base short and J 0 bases short, with 9 bases between. Per the germline V gene, CDR1 is SGHTA and CDR2 is FQGTGA. The CDR3 spells CASSLNRAANTGELFF. In DNA, the CDR3 is TGTGCCAGCAGCTTAAACAGGGCCGCGAACACCGGGGAGCTGTTTTTT.

CDR3 protein: CASSLAGTGVAGANVLTF. In DNA, the CDR3 is TGCGCCAGCAGCTTGGCCGGGACAGGCGTTGCTGGGGCCAACGTCCTGACTTTC. The chain has TRBV5-1 and TRBJ2-6, with 8 bases that match TRBD1. The CDR3 spans 18 residues. Unmatched junction bases numbered 7, after V lost 0 bases and J lost 2 bases. In germline, CDR1 is SGHRS, CDR2 YFSETQ. Together with reference TRBV5-1 and TRBJ2-6, the CDR3 gives the full variable domain: KAGVTQTPRYLIKTRGQQVTLSCSPISGHRSVSWYQQTPGQGLQFLFEYFSETQRNKGNFPGRFSGRQFSNSRSEMNVSTLELGDSALYLCASSLAGTGVAGANVLTFGAGSRLTVL.

This clonotype was counted between two and nine times. The chain joins TRBV25-1 to TRBJ2-7; tentative D call: TRBD2 (6 bases). Germline-derived CDR1 and CDR2 are MGHDK and SYGVNS. There are 11 residues in the CDR3. The V gene lost 6 bases and the J gene lost 4 bases, with 7 bases spanning the gap. CDR3 sequence: CASSAGYEQYF. The CDR3, as DNA: TGTGCCAGCAGCGCGGGGTACGAGCAGTACTTC.

This clonotype turned up a few times. The CDR3 DNA sequence: TGCGCCAGCAGCTTGGATCCTGGACAGGGGTACGAGCAGTACTTC. Translation gives CASSLDPGQGYEQYF. The chain employs TRBV5-1 and TRBJ2-7, with 9 bases aligning to TRBD1. CDR3 length: 15 amino acids. Germline V gives CDR1 SGHRS, CDR2 YFSETQ. The junction had 5 bases not matched to a gene; V was cut back by 0 bases and J by 4 bases.

The chain employs TRBV7-9 and TRBJ1-1, with D unclear. Germline loops: CDR1 SEHNR, CDR2 FQNEAQ (reference sequence). Trimming removed 0 bases at V and 7 bases at J, with 6 bases between. The CDR3 is made up of 12 amino acids. CDR3 residues: CASSLAEGEAFF. In DNA form, the CDR3 reads TGTGCCAGCAGCTTAGCCGAAGGTGAAGCTTTCTTT.

This chain uses TRBV15 with TRBJ2-1; D might be TRBD1 (5 bases). Germline V CDR1 and CDR2: LNHNV, YYDKDF (reference sequence). The CDR3 sequence is 16 residues long. V gave up 0 bases and J gave up 0 bases, with 9 bases separating them. The chain's CDR3 is CATSRDTRASYNEQFF. DNA of the CDR3: TGTGCCACCAGCAGAGATACCAGGGCCTCCTACAATGAGCAGTTCTTC. The full variable domain, its missing parts supplied by reference TRBV15 and TRBJ2-1, is DAMVIQNPRYQVTQFGKPVTLSCSQTLNHNVMYWYQQKSSQAPKLLFHYYDKDFNNEADTPDNFQSRRPNTSFCFLDIRSPGLGDTAMYLCATSRDTRASYNEQFFGPGTRLTVL.

This clonotype was picked up many times. V is TRBV12-3 or TRBV12-4 and J is TRBJ2-4, with a tentative D call TRBD2 (6 bases). V was clipped by 5 bases and J by 6 bases, with 20 bases between them. The CDR3 runs 16 residues. The DNA for the CDR3 is TGTGCCAGCAGTGGACTCGGAGGGACCCTCGGAAACATTCAGTACTTC. This gives the protein CASSGLGGTLGNIQYF.

This clonotype occurred a few times. The J gene is TRBJ2-7, the V gene TRBV20-1, with D possibly TRBD2 on 7 matching bases. The CDR3 spans 14 residues. Trimming removed 6 bases at V and 5 bases at J, with 20 bases between. CDR1 is DFQATT, CDR2 SNEGSKA, per germline (reference sequence). The CDR3 sequence is CSALNRGGQDEQYF. Here the CDR3 DNA reads TGCAGTGCCTTGAATCGCGGGGGCCAGGACGAGCAGTACTTC.

The sample holds a few counts of this clonotype. The chain links TRBV3-1 to TRBJ1-5; perhaps TRBD1 as D (6 bases). CDR1 LGHDT and CDR2 YNNKEL come from the germline V gene (reference sequence). V lost 1 base and J 2 bases, leaving 15 bases between the germline ends. The CDR3 is 17 amino acids. In DNA form, the CDR3 reads TGTGCCAGCAGCCAAGCTACGGGGGGCACGGGCAATCAGCCCCAGCATTTT. It specifies CASSQATGGTGNQPQHF. Full variable domain (missing parts from reference TRBV3-1 and TRBJ1-5): DTAVSQTPKYLVTQMGNDKSIKCEQNLGHDTMYWYKQDSKKFLKIMFSYNNKELIINETVPNRFSPKSPDKAHLNLHINSLELGDSAVYFCASSQATGGTGNQPQHFGDGTRLSIL.

This clonotype was counted only a few times. CDR3 residues: CASSPQGFTDTQYF. In DNA, the CDR3 is TGTGCCAGTAGTCCGCAGGGTTTCACAGATACGCAGTATTTT. The V and J genes are TRBV19 and TRBJ2-3; D perhaps matches TRBD1 (5 bases). The CDR3 sequence is 14 residues long. Trimming took off 5 bases at V and 2 bases at J, with 11 bases between the two ends. Germline V gene lookup returns CDR1 LNHDA and CDR2 SQIVND (reference sequence).

The chain carries TRBV20-1 and TRBJ2-1; TRBD1 matches at 7 bases. CDR1 is DFQATT and CDR2 is SNEGSKA in the germline V gene (reference sequence). Unmatched junction bases numbered 12, after V lost 6 bases and J lost 7 bases. The length of the CDR3 is 14 residues. In DNA form, the CDR3 reads TGCAGTGCCGAGAGGTGGTCCAGGGGGAATGAGCAGTTCTTC. As protein: CSAERWSRGNEQFF.

This clonotype turned up a few times. V usage is TRBV29-1 and J usage is TRBJ1-1; no clear D. The germline V and J ends were trimmed by 2 bases and 3 bases, with 10 bases remaining between them. Germline-derived CDR1 and CDR2 are SQVTM and ANQGSEA. This CDR3 has 13 amino acids. DNA for the CDR3: TGCAGCGTTGAAACCCAGCCCGACACTGAAGCTTTCTTT. Protein sequence: CSVETQPDTEAFF. Based on the CDR3 plus reference TRBV29-1 and TRBJ1-1, the full variable domain is SAVISQKPSRDICQRGTSLTIQCQVDSQVTMMFWYRQQPGQSLTLIATANQGSEATYESGFVIDKFPISRPNLTFSTLTVSNMSPEDSSIYLCSVETQPDTEAFFGQGTRLTVV.

V is TRBV18 and J is TRBJ1-5, with unresolved D. CDR3 length: 15 amino acids. Germline loops: CDR1 KGHSH, CDR2 LQKENI. V was clipped by 2 bases and J by 5 bases, with 13 bases between them. For the CDR3, the DNA is TGTGCCAGCTCACCAGGGATTGCAAGCGATCAGCCCCAGCATTTT. Translating it yields CASSPGIASDQPQHF.

The chain joins TRBV20-1 to TRBJ1-3; D not resolved. The CDR3 length is 12 residues. V lost 3 bases to trimming and J lost 3 bases, with 6 bases between them. Per germline, CDR1 DFQATT and CDR2 SNEGSKA (reference sequence). CDR3 sequence: CSASSSGNTIYF. CDR3 coding DNA: TGCAGTGCTAGTAGCAGTGGAAACACCATATATTTT.

This sequence joins TRBV4-3 and TRBJ2-3; TRBD2 matches at 8 bases. The CDR3 consists of 16 residues. With V trimmed by 4 bases and J by 0 bases, 6 bases remained unmatched. The V gene's germline CDR1 is LGHNA and CDR2 YSLEER. The CDR3 DNA is TGCGCCAGCAGCCTTACGGGGGGGCAAAGCACAGATACGCAGTATTTT. Amino acid sequence: CASSLTGGQSTDTQYF.

This clonotype was found a few times. This chain uses TRBV28 with TRBJ2-6; D may be TRBD1 (5 bases). The V and J ends lost 2 bases and 2 bases respectively, with 13 bases between them. This CDR3 region has 17 residues. Germline V gene data show CDR1 as MDHEN and CDR2 as SYDVKM. CDR3: CASSLMAGPAGANVLTF. For the CDR3, the DNA is TGTGCCAGCAGTTTAATGGCAGGGCCCGCTGGGGCCAACGTCCTGACTTTC.

There are a few counts of this clonotype. The rearrangement joins TRBV6-5 to TRBJ2-7, with 7 positions matching TRBD2. Germline-derived CDR1 and CDR2 are MNHEY and SVGAGI. The CDR3 sequence is 14 residues long. V shed 2 bases, J shed 4 bases, and the junction held 5 bases outside the gene matches. This CDR3 is CASSYLGGGYEQYF. The CDR3 DNA follows: TGTGCCAGCAGTTACCTGGGCGGGGGATACGAGCAGTACTTC.

There are many counts of this clonotype. V is TRBV12-3 or TRBV12-4 and J is TRBJ1-5; no definite D call. The V gene lost 5 bases and the J gene lost 11 bases, with 10 bases spanning the gap. The CDR3 runs 11 residues. CDR3 protein: CASSRTGTQHF. The CDR3 DNA reads as TGTGCCAGCAGTAGAACTGGGACCCAGCATTTT.

This clonotype was seen at least ten times. The V call is TRBV5-6, the J call TRBJ2-7; D not resolved. Trimming stripped 0 bases from V and 2 bases from J, with 12 bases between. The germline gives CDR1 SGHDT, CDR2 YYEEEE. The CDR3 has 15 residues. The CDR3 loop is CASSLVGSPTYEQYV. The CDR3 DNA reads as TGTGCCAGCAGCTTGGTAGGTTCTCCAACCTACGAGCAGTACGTC.

This clonotype was picked up one time. V is TRBV7-2 and J is TRBJ2-1, with 11 bases aligning to TRBD2. The CDR3 spans 16 residues. V dropped 6 bases and J dropped 7; count of bases not matched to a gene: 11. Germline-derived CDR1 and CDR2 are SGHTA and FQGNSA. The CDR3 region has the DNA TGTGCCAGCAGTTCAGATAGCGGGGGGGCAAGGAATGAGCAGTTCTTC. Translation: CASSSDSGGARNEQFF.

Regarding this clonotype: Since a much larger clone is just one base distant, this may be a read error. V is TRBV3-1 and J is TRBJ2-2; D gene uncertain. CDR3 size: 14 residues. The germline V gene encodes CDR1 LGHDT and CDR2 YNNKEL (reference sequence). The ends were cut back, 1 base at V and 1 base at J, with 4 bases in the middle. The CDR3 coding sequence is TGTGCCAGCAGCCAAGTGAGGAACACCGGGGAGCTGTTTTTT. It encodes CASSQVRNTGELFF.